The present entry profiles one T cell receptor beta chain with its context. What it binds is unknown. Using its own MiXCR run on the 5' RACE reads, TCRdb lists one record per CDR3 protein. Altogether some 190,000 distinct CDR3 sequences are present, approximately 20% being singletons, with the ten largest covering 2.4%. The CDR3 contains 15 residues. Germline values: CDR1 SGHRS, CDR2 YFSETQ. The ends lost 4 bases at V and 4 bases at J; junction bases unmatched: 10. This sample was taken from a study of T-cell memory formation after mild COVID-19. Across the study: TCR clusters largely stayed donor specific. Study results and caveats: Detection of some responders pre-infection suggested pre-existing cross-reactive memory T cells participated. Second-wave clones with a day 37 peak had unconfirmed SARS-CoV-2 specificity.

Sequencing was done on a sample of PBMCs or a T cell subset sorted from them (not recorded which). The origin of this receptor is an adult woman who had mild COVID-19 (a few samples of this study predate the infection). Cell type and time point are not known. The V call is TRBV5-1, the J call TRBJ2-5; TRBD1 agrees at 7 bases. Here the CDR3 DNA reads TGCGCCAGCAGCACCGGACAGGTCAAAGGAGAGACCCAGTACTTC. It is translated as CASSTGQVKGETQYF.